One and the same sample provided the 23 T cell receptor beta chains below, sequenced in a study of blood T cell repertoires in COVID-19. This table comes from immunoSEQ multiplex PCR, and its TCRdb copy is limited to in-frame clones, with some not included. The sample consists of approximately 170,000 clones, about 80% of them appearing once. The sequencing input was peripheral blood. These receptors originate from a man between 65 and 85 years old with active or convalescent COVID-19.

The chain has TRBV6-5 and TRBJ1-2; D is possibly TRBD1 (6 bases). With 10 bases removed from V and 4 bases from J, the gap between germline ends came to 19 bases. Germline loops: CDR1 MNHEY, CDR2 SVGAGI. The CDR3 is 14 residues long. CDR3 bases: TGTGCCACCAAAGCAGGGGCGCGGGTCTATGGCTACACCTTC. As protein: CATKAGARVYGYTF.

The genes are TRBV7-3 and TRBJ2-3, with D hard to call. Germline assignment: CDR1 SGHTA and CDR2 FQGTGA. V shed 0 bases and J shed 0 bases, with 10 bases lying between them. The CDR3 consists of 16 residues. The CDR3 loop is CASSLTSGGSTDTQYF. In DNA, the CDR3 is TGTGCCAGCAGCTTAACGTCCGGTGGTAGCACAGATACGCAGTATTTT.

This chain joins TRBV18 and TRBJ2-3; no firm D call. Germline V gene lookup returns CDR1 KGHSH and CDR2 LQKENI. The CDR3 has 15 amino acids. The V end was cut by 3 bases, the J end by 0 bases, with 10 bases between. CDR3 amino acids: CASSPDWVSTDTQYF. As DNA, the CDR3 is TGTGCCAGCTCACCCGACTGGGTCAGCACAGATACGCAGTATTTT.

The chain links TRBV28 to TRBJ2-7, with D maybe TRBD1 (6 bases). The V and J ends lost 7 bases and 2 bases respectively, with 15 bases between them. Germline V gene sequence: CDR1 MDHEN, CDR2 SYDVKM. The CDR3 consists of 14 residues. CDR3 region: CASIRQGRTYEQYF. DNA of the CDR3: TGTGCCAGCATCCGTCAGGGGCGAACCTACGAGCAGTACTTC.

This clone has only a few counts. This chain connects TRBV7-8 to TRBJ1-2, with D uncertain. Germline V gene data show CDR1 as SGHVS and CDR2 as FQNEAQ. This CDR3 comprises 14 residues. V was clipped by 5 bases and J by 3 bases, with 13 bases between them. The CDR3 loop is CASSPLPLDYGYTF. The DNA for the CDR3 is TGTGCCAGCAGCCCGCTCCCGTTAGACTATGGCTACACCTTC. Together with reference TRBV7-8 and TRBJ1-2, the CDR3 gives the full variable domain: GAGVSQSPRYKVAKRGQDVALRCDPISGHVSLFWYQQALGQGPEFLTYFQNEAQLDKSGLPSDRFFAERPEGSVSTLKIQRTQQEDSAVYLCASSPLPLDYGYTFGSGTRLTVV.

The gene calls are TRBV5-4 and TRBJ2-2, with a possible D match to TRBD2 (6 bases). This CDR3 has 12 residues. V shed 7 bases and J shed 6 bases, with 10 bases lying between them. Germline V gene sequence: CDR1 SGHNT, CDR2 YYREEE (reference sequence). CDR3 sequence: CASFGEAGELFF. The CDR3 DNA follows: TGTGCCAGCTTCGGGGAGGCCGGGGAGCTGTTTTTT.

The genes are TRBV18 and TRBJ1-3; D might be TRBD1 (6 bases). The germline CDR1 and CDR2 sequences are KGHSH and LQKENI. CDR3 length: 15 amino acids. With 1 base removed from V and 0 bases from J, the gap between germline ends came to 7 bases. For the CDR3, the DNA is TGTGCCAGCTCACCACAACAGGGCTCTGGAAACACCATATATTTT. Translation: CASSPQQGSGNTIYF.

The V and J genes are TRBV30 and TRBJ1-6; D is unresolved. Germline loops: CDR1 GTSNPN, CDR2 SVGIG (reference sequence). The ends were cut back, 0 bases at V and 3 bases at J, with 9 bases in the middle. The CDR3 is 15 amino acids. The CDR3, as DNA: TGTGCCTGGAGTGTACTCGGGAGCTATAATTCACCCCTCCACTTT. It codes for CAWSVLGSYNSPLHF.

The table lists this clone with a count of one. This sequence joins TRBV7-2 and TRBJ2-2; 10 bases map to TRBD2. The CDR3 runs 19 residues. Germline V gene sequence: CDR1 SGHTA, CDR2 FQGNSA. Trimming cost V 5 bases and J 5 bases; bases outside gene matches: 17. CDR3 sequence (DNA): TGTGCCAGCAGCATAACCGGGACTAGCGACCCGACGAGAACCGGGGAGCTGTTTTTT. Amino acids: CASSITGTSDPTRTGELFF.

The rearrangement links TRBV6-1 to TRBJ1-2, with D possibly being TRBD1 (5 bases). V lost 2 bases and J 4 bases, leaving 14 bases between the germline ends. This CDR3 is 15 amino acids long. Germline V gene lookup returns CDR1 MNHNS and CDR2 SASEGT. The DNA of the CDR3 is TGTGCCAGCAGTGAAAGTAGGGGAAGGGCCTATGGCTACACCTTC. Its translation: CASSESRGRAYGYTF.

The CDR3 sequence: CASSKQPPYEQYF. DNA for the CDR3: TGTGCCAGCAGCAAACAACCTCCCTACGAGCAGTACTTC. The V gene is TRBV28, the J gene TRBJ2-7; D unresolved. This CDR3 is 13 amino acids long. Germline CDR1 MDHEN, CDR2 SYDVKM. Trimming removed 6 bases from V and 2 bases from J, with 11 bases in between.

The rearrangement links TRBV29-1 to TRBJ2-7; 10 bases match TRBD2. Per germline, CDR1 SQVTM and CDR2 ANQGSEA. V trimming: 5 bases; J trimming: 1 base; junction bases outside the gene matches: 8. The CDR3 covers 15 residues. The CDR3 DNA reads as TGCAGCGTTCTCAAACTAGCGGGGTTATCCTACGAGCAGTACTTC. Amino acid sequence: CSVLKLAGLSYEQYF.

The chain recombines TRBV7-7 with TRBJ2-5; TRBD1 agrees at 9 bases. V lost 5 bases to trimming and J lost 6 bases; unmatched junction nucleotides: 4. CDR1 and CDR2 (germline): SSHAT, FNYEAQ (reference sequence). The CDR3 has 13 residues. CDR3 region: CASSPNRGQTQYF. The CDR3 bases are TGTGCCAGCAGCCCCAACAGGGGGCAGACCCAGTACTTC.

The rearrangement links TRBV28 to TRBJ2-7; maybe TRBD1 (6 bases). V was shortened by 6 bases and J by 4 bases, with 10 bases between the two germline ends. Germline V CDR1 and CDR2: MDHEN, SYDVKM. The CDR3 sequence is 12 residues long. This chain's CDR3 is CASRLGGYEQYF. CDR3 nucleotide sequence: TGTGCCAGCAGACTAGGGGGTTACGAGCAGTACTTC. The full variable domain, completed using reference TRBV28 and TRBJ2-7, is DVKVTQSSRYLVKRTGEKVFLECVQDMDHENMFWYRQDPGLGLRLIYFSYDVKMKEKGDIPEGYSVSREKKERFSLILESASTNQTSMYLCASRLGGYEQYFGPGTRLTVT.

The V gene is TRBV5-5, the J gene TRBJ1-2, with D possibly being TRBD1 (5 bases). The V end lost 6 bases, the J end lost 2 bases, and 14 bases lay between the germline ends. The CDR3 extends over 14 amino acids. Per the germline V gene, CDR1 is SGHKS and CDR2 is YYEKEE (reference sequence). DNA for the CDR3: TGTGCCAGCACCTCAGGCAGGGCGAACTATGGCTACACCTTC. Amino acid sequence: CASTSGRANYGYTF.

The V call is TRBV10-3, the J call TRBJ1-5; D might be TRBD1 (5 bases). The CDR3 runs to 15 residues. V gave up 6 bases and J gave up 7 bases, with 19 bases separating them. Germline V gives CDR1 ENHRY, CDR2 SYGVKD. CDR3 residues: CAIRADRGTGQPQHF. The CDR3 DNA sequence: TGTGCCATCAGGGCCGATCGGGGGACGGGGCAGCCCCAGCATTTT.

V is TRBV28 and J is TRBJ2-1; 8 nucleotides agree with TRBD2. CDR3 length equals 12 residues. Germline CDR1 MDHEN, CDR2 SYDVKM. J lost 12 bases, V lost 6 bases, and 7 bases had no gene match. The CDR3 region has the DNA TGTGCCAGCAGCTCCAGACTAGCGAGGCAGTTCTTC. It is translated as CASSSRLARQFF. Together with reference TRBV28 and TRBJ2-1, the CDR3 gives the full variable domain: DVKVTQSSRYLVKRTGEKVFLECVQDMDHENMFWYRQDPGLGLRLIYFSYDVKMKEKGDIPEGYSVSREKKERFSLILESASTNQTSMYLCASSSRLARQFFGPGTRLTVL.

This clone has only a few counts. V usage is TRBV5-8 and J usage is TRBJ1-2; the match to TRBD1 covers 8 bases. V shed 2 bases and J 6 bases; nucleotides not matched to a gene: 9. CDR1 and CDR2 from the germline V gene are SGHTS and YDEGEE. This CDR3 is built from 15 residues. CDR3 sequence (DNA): TGTGCCAGCAGCTTCCGGGACAGGAGTTCTCATGGCTACACCTTC. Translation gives CASSFRDRSSHGYTF.

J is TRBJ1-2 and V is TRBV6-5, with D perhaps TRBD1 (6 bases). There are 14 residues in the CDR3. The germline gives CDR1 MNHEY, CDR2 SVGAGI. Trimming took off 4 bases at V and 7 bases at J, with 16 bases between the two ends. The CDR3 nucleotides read TGTGCCAGCAGTTCCCTAACCCGGGGGGCTGGCTACACCTTC. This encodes CASSSLTRGAGYTF.

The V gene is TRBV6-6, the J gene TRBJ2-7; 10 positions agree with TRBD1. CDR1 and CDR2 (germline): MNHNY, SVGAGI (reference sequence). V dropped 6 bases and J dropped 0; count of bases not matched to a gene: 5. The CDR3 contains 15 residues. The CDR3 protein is CASSVGQGYSYEQYF. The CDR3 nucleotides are TGTGCCAGCAGCGTGGGACAGGGGTACTCCTACGAGCAGTACTTC.

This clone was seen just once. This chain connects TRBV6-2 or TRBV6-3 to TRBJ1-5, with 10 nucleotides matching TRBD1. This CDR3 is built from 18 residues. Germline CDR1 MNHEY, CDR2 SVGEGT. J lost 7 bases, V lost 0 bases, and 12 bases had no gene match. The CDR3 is CASSYSTGLDRGHQPQHF. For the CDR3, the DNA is TGTGCCAGCAGTTACTCGACAGGGCTTGACAGGGGGCACCAGCCCCAGCATTTT.

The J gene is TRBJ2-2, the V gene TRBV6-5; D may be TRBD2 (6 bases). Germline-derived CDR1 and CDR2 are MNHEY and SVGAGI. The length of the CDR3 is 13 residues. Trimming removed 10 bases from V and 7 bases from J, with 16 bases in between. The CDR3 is CATFGGAGGELFF. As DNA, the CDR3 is TGTGCCACCTTCGGAGGGGCGGGCGGGGAGCTGTTTTTT.

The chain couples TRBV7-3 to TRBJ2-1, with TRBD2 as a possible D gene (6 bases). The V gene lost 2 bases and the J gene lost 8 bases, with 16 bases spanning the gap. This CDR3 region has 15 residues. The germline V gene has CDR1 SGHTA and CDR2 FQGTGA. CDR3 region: CASSLGASVMDEQFF. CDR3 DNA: TGTGCCAGCAGCTTAGGAGCTAGCGTTATGGATGAGCAGTTCTTC.